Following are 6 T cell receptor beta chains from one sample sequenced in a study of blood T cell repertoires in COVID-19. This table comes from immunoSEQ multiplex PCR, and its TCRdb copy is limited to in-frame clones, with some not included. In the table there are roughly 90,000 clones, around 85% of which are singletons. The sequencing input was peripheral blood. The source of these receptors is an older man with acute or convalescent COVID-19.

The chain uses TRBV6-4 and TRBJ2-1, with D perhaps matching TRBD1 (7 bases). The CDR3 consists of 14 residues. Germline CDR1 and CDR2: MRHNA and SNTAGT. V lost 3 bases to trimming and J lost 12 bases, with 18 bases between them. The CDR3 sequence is CASSEQDRRVGQFF. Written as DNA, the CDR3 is TGTGCCAGCAGTGAACAGGACAGGAGGGTTGGGCAGTTCTTC.

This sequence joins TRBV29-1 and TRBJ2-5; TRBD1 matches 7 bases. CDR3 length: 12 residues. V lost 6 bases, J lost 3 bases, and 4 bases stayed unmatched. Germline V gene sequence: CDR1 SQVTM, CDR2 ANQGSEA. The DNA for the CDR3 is TGCAGCGTAGCCGGGACAGAAGAGACCCAGTACTTC. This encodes CSVAGTEETQYF.

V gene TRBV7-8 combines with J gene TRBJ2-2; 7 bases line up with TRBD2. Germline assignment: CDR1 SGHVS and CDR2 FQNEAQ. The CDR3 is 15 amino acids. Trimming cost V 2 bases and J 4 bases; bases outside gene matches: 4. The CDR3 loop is CASSLNGRTTGELFF. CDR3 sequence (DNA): TGTGCCAGCAGCTTAAACGGGAGGACCACCGGGGAGCTGTTTTTT.

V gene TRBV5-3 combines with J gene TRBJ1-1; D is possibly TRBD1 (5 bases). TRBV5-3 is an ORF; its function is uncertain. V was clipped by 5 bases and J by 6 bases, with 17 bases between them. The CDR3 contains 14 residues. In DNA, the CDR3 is TGTGCCAGAAGATTGCCGCGGGGAGGGGCTGAAGCTTTCTTT. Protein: CARRLPRGGAEAFF.

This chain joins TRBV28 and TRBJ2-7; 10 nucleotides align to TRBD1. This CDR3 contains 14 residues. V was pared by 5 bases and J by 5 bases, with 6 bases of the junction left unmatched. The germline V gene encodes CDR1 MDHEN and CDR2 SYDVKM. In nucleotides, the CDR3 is TGTGCCAGCAGTCTTCCCGGGACAGGGGACGAGCAGTACTTC. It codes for CASSLPGTGDEQYF.

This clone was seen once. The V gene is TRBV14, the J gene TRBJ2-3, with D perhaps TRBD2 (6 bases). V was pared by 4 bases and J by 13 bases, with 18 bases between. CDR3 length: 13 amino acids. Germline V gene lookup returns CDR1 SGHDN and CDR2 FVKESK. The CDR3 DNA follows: TGTGCCAGCAGCCTCAATGGGCTAGCGCAAAAGTATTTT. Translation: CASSLNGLAQKYF.